Below, 4 T cell receptor beta chains from the same sample are listed, as sequenced in a study of blood T cell repertoires in COVID-19. Here immunoSEQ multiplex PCR was the method, and the copy in TCRdb shows in-frame clones only, minus some. The table records about 170,000 clones, around four fifths of them present only once. Sequenced: PBMCs or T cells enriched from blood (not recorded which). The receptors here all came from a woman between 50 and 59 years old who had recovered from COVID-19.

The chain employs TRBV6-5 and TRBJ2-5; D gene ambiguous. Germline loops: CDR1 MNHEY, CDR2 SVGAGI. Trimming cost V 4 bases and J 5 bases, with 14 bases left between them. The CDR3 runs 14 residues. The CDR3 spells CASSLQIASETQYF. CDR3 sequence (DNA): TGTGCCAGCAGTTTACAAATTGCCTCCGAGACCCAGTACTTC.

The chain uses TRBV5-1 and TRBJ2-3; 8 bases agree with TRBD1. V lost 0 bases to trimming and J lost 6 bases; unmatched junction nucleotides: 6. The CDR3 covers 15 residues. CDR1 SGHRS and CDR2 YFSETQ come from the germline V gene. Written as DNA, the CDR3 is TGCGCCAGCAGCTTGGGGACAGGGACGGGGGATACGCAGTATTTT. Its protein is CASSLGTGTGDTQYF.

CDR3 sequence reads: CASSALQGGQPQHF. CDR3 sequence (DNA): TGTGCCAGCAGCGCACTTCAGGGGGGTCAGCCCCAGCATTTT. The rearrangement links TRBV7-2 to TRBJ1-5, with 7 bases matching TRBD1. V lost 5 bases to trimming and J lost 6 bases; unmatched junction nucleotides: 7. The germline V gene has CDR1 SGHTA and CDR2 FQGNSA. This CDR3 region has 14 residues.

This clone was counted a few times. Here the CDR3 DNA reads TGTGCCAGCAGCCGTGTTGGTAAGGGGGTCACTGAAGCTTTCTTT. It specifies CASSRVGKGVTEAFF. The chain carries TRBV4-2 and TRBJ1-1, with D possibly TRBD1 on 6 matching bases. V dropped 4 bases and J dropped 4 bases, with 16 bases sitting between them. Germline loops: CDR1 LGHNA, CDR2 YNFKEQ. This CDR3 is built from 15 residues.